A selection of T cell receptor beta chains follows, all from one sample in a study of blood T cell repertoires in COVID-19. Data came from immunoSEQ multiplex PCR; TCRdb stores just in-frame clones and leaves some out. The top ten clones hold 1.8% of a sample with under 250,000 clones, more than 80% of them seen once. Input material: PBMCs or T cells enriched from blood (not recorded which). The receptors originated from a man aged 60 to 69 who had recovered from COVID-19. CDR3s include the opening cysteine and the closing phenylalanine or tryptophan. The D gene is left open where the match is weak. The size of a clone is reported for some rows only, either as once, few or many, or as a class for expanded clones.

CDR3aa,CDR3nt,d_gene,abundance,j_gene,v_gene
CASSDSIQDQTHSPLHF,TGTGCCAGCAGTGACTCGATCCAGGATCAAACCCATTCACCCCTCCACTTT,-,-,TRBJ1-6,TRBV6-4
CASSQDIAVYEQYF,TGCGCCAGCAGCCAAGATATAGCGGTATACGAGCAGTACTTC,-,-,TRBJ2-7,TRBV4-3
CAGQKGAVNTEAFF,TGTGCCGGTCAAAAAGGGGCGGTGAACACTGAAGCTTTCTTT,-,-,TRBJ1-1,TRBV6-5
CASSQDRGGVYNQPQHF,TGTGCCAGCAGCCAAGATCGAGGCGGGGTATACAATCAGCCCCAGCATTTT,-,-,TRBJ1-5,TRBV4-2
CASSQSGRSRPNLQNQETQYF,TGCGCCAGCAGTCAATCGGGGCGGAGTAGACCGAACTTACAGAACCAAGAGACCCAGTACTTC,-,-,TRBJ2-5,TRBV23-1
CASSQSRAGGRNQPQHF,TGTGCCAGCAGCCAATCGAGAGCAGGGGGCCGCAATCAGCCCCAGCATTTT,TRBD1,-,TRBJ1-5,TRBV16
CASSQQPTRSPAGNYGYTF,TGTGCCAGCAGCCAGCAACCCACAAGAAGCCCCGCAGGGAACTATGGCTACACCTTC,-,-,TRBJ1-2,TRBV3-1/TRBV3-2
CASSSTTTNTEAFF,TGCGCCAGCAGCTCCACCACAACGAACACTGAAGCTTTCTTT,-,once,TRBJ1-1,TRBV5-1
CASSEVPRDTEAFF,TGTGCCAGCAGTGAGGTCCCGAGGGACACTGAAGCTTTCTTT,-,-,TRBJ1-1,TRBV6-1
CASSTWAGNEQFF,TGTGCCAGTAGTACCTGGGCCGGCAATGAGCAGTTCTTC,-,-,TRBJ2-1,TRBV19
CATSRVGTGTQPQHF,TGTGCCACCAGCAGAGTGGGGACAGGGACTCAGCCCCAGCATTTT,TRBD1,few,TRBJ1-5,TRBV15
CASSLSGVGNEKLFF,TGTGCCAGCAGCTTATCCGGGGTGGGAAACGAAAAACTGTTTTTT,-,-,TRBJ1-4,TRBV7-2
CASSPQSGSTEAFF,TGTGCCAGCAGCCCACAAAGTGGGAGCACTGAAGCTTTCTTT,-,few,TRBJ1-1,TRBV11-2
CASSLDGGTYEQYF,TGTGCCAGCAGTTTAGACGGCGGCACCTACGAGCAGTACTTC,-,once,TRBJ2-7,TRBV27
CASSYDTGEKLFF,TGTGCCAGCAGCTATGACACGGGGGAAAAACTGTTTTTT,-,-,TRBJ1-4,TRBV7-9
CASSGGQGTGANQPQHF,TGTGCCAGCAGTGGGGGACAGGGAACGGGTGCCAATCAGCCCCAGCATTTT,TRBD1,-,TRBJ1-5,TRBV2
CASSLEQGARVAFF,TGTGCCAGCTCCCTAGAACAGGGGGCGAGGGTAGCTTTCTTT,TRBD1,-,TRBJ1-1,TRBV18
CASSQIEDTEAFF,TGTGCCAGCAGCCAGATTGAGGACACTGAAGCTTTCTTT,-,-,TRBJ1-1,TRBV3-1/TRBV3-2
CASSNGGANVLTF,TGTGCCAGCAGTAACGGTGGGGCCAACGTCCTGACTTTC,-,-,TRBJ2-6,TRBV27
CASSAMTGVANEQFF,TGTGCCAGCAGCGCCATGACAGGGGTAGCGAATGAGCAGTTCTTC,TRBD1,-,TRBJ2-1,TRBV9
CASSTRTGGRNEQFF,TGTGCCAGCAGCACTCGGACAGGGGGGAGGAATGAGCAGTTCTTC,TRBD1,-,TRBJ2-1,TRBV7-2
CASSVPSGGWKEQFF,TGTGCCAGCAGCGTCCCTAGCGGGGGATGGAAGGAGCAGTTCTTC,TRBD2,-,TRBJ2-1,TRBV5-6
CASSYRDSNTEAFF,TGTGCCAGCAGTTACCGAGACAGCAACACTGAAGCTTTCTTT,-,-,TRBJ1-1,TRBV6-5
CASSRGGGGSGNTIYF,TGTGCCAGCTCCAGAGGAGGGGGCGGCTCTGGAAACACCATATATTTT,TRBD1,-,TRBJ1-3,TRBV19
CASSRTTHNEQFF,TGTGCCAGCAGCAGGACTACCCACAATGAGCAGTTCTTC,-,-,TRBJ2-1,TRBV6-2/TRBV6-3
CAISESGGLAGGPPDTQYF,TGTGCCATCAGTGAGTCTGGGGGACTAGCGGGGGGGCCTCCAGATACGCAGTATTTT,TRBD2,-,TRBJ2-3,TRBV10-3